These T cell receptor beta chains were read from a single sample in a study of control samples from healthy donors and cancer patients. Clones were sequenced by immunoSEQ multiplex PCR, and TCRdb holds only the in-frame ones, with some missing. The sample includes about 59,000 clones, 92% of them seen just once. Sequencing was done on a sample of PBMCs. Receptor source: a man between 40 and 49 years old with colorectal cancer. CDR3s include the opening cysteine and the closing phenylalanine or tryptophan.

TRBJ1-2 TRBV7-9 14 CASSLGQISYGYTF
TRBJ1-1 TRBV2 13 CASSQVGGTEAFF
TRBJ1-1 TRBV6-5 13 CASEGAYRTEAFF
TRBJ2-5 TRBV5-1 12 CASSLSWETQYF
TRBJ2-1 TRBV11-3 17 CASSFYSGKSSYNEQFF
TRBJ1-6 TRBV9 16 CASSETGSSYNSPLHF
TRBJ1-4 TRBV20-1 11 CSVGGNEKLFF
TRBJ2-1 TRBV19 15 CASSSTGTGFNEQFF
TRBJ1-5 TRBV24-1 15 CATSARDRGNQPQHF
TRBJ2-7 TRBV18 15 CASSPVKGLVHEQYF
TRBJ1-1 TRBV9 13 CASSVSKNTEAFF
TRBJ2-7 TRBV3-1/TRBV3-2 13 CASSRDTFYEQYF
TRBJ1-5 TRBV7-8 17 CASSLPLGGVGNQPQHF
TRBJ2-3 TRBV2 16 CASRRGTGVGTDTQYF
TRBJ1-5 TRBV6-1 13 CASSESGGQPQHF
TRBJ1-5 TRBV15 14 CATSVAGVGQPQHF
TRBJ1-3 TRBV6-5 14 CASRQGFSGNTIYF
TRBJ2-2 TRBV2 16 CASSYLAGARSGELFF
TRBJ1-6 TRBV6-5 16 CASSSTGAKSPPPLHF
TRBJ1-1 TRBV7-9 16 CASSPRDRGPYTEAFF
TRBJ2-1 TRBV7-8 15 CASSLVGLGVSEQFF
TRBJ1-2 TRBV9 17 CASSVGPGLEANYGYTF
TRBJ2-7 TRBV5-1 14 CASSLEDRSYEQYF
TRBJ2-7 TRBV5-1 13 CASSVLTESEQYF
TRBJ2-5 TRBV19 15 CASSIGAGSQETQYF
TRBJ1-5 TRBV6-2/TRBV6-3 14 CASTPAGSSQPQHF
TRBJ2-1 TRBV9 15 CASSASGPSYNEQFF
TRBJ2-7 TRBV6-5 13 CASTGTNSYEQYF
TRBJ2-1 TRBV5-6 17 CASSLYSLRLTYNEQFF
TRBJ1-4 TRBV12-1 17 CASSFIRDLWNNEKLFF
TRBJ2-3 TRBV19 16 CASSVAGTGVWDTQYF
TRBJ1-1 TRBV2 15 CASSEVRGKGAEAFF
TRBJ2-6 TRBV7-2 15 CASSLGPSGANVLTF
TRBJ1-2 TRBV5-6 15 CASSLPQTGGYGYTF
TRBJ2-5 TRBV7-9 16 CASSLAGQMGGETQYF
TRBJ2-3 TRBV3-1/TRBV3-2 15 CASSRRGESTDTQYF
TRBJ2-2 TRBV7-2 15 CASSPERRGTGELFF
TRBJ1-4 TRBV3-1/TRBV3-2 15 CASSPGDGSNEKLFF
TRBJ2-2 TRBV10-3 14 CAISEVGGPGELFF
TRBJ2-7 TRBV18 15 CASSLERGWTYEQYF
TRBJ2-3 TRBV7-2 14 CASSFSGGAGTQYF